The rows below give T cell receptor beta chains drawn from one sample of a study of CD8 T cells in Susac syndrome. TCRdb re-analysed the immunoSEQ multiplex PCR reads in MiXCR, keeping a single row per CDR3 protein. Of fewer than 200,000 distinct CDR3 sequences in the sample, 90% to 95% are singletons; the top ten hold 0.12%. Source material: CD4+ T cells from PBMCs. The origin of the receptors is a human donor with Susac syndrome. The CDR3 runs from the conserved cysteine through the conserved F or W. D genes are given only for firm matches. Rows give clone size only sometimes, using once, few, many, or a class for an expanded clone.

d_gene: TRBD2; v_gene: TRBV12-3/TRBV12-4; j_gene: TRBJ2-7; abundance: .; CDR3nt: TGTGCCAGCAGAACAGCGGGGTCCTCCTACGAGCAGTACTTC; CDR3aa: CASRTAGSSYEQYF
d_gene: .; v_gene: TRBV9; j_gene: TRBJ2-3; abundance: .; CDR3nt: TGTGCCAGCAGCGTATTAGTACAGCCGGGAGATACGCAGTATTTT; CDR3aa: CASSVLVQPGDTQYF
d_gene: .; v_gene: TRBV6-2/TRBV6-3; j_gene: TRBJ2-1; abundance: .; CDR3nt: TGTGCCAGCAGTTACTCGAGTTCCTACAATGAGCAGTTCTTC; CDR3aa: CASSYSSSYNEQFF
d_gene: .; v_gene: TRBV3-1; j_gene: TRBJ2-4; abundance: .; CDR3nt: TGTGCCAGCAGCCAATCCAAAAACATTCAGTACTTC; CDR3aa: CASSQSKNIQYF
d_gene: .; v_gene: TRBV7-9; j_gene: TRBJ2-1; abundance: .; CDR3nt: TGTGCCAGCGGGGATGGGGGCTACAATGAGCAGTTCTTC; CDR3aa: CASGDGGYNEQFF
d_gene: .; v_gene: TRBV11-2; j_gene: TRBJ1-4; abundance: .; CDR3nt: TGTGCCAGCAGCTTAGGAGAAAAACTGTTTTTT; CDR3aa: CASSLGEKLFF
d_gene: TRBD1; v_gene: TRBV7-9; j_gene: TRBJ1-4; abundance: .; CDR3nt: TGTGCCAGCGCCCTCGGACAGGGAGTAACTAATGAAAAACTGTTTTTT; CDR3aa: CASALGQGVTNEKLFF
d_gene: .; v_gene: TRBV20-1; j_gene: TRBJ2-7; abundance: .; CDR3nt: TGCAGTGCTCTGGACGGTAAAGACGAGCAGTACTTC; CDR3aa: CSALDGKDEQYF
d_gene: .; v_gene: TRBV6-2/TRBV6-3; j_gene: TRBJ2-7; abundance: .; CDR3nt: TGTGCCAGCCGGGACCCAGGGACCTACGAGCAGTACTTC; CDR3aa: CASRDPGTYEQYF
d_gene: .; v_gene: TRBV6-2/TRBV6-3; j_gene: TRBJ2-3; abundance: .; CDR3nt: TGTGCCAGCAGACCCACAGGCACAGATACGCAGTATTTT; CDR3aa: CASRPTGTDTQYF
d_gene: .; v_gene: TRBV5-1; j_gene: TRBJ1-1; abundance: .; CDR3nt: TGCGCCAGCAGCGACGGACAGCCGAACACTGAAGCTTTCTTT; CDR3aa: CASSDGQPNTEAFF
d_gene: TRBD1; v_gene: TRBV15; j_gene: TRBJ1-5; abundance: .; CDR3nt: TGTGCCACCAGCAGAGGCCTCGGACAGGTTTCATCCCTTTTT; CDR3aa: CATSRGLGQVSSLF
d_gene: TRBD1; v_gene: TRBV4-3; j_gene: TRBJ1-2; abundance: once; CDR3nt: TGCGCCAGCAGCCCAGGGGGCGCGGTTAAGGGCTACACCTTC; CDR3aa: CASSPGGAVKGYTF
d_gene: .; v_gene: TRBV7-2; j_gene: TRBJ1-2; abundance: .; CDR3nt: TGTGCCAGCAGCCCAGGAGCGGCAAACTATGGCTACACCTTC; CDR3aa: CASSPGAANYGYTF
d_gene: .; v_gene: TRBV6-2/TRBV6-3; j_gene: TRBJ2-5; abundance: .; CDR3nt: TGTGCCAGCAGAACAGTATCCGTGGGAGAGACCCAGTACTTC; CDR3aa: CASRTVSVGETQYF
d_gene: .; v_gene: TRBV11-2; j_gene: TRBJ1-2; abundance: .; CDR3nt: TGTGCCAGCAGCTTAGATCGGGGGGCGGATGGCTACACCTTC; CDR3aa: CASSLDRGADGYTF
d_gene: .; v_gene: TRBV2; j_gene: TRBJ2-3; abundance: .; CDR3nt: TGTGCCAGCAGACCGGCTAGTTCGTCAAGGACAGATACGCAGTATTTT; CDR3aa: CASRPASSSRTDTQYF
d_gene: .; v_gene: TRBV7-7; j_gene: TRBJ2-3; abundance: .; CDR3nt: TGTGCCAGCAGCTTGGAGGACGGGCCTACGCAGTATTTT; CDR3aa: CASSLEDGPTQYF
d_gene: .; v_gene: TRBV12-3/TRBV12-4; j_gene: TRBJ1-2; abundance: .; CDR3nt: TGTGCCAGCAGTCACGGCGGGGAGGCTCATGGCTACACCTTC; CDR3aa: CASSHGGEAHGYTF
d_gene: TRBD2; v_gene: TRBV5-4; j_gene: TRBJ2-5; abundance: .; CDR3nt: TGTGCCAGCAGCTTGGCACGGGGGGGCCTGAGAGAGACCCAGTACTTC; CDR3aa: CASSLARGGLRETQYF
d_gene: .; v_gene: TRBV6-5; j_gene: TRBJ1-2; abundance: .; CDR3nt: TGTGCCAGCAGTTACTCCACAGGGATGATGGGCTACACCTTC; CDR3aa: CASSYSTGMMGYTF
d_gene: .; v_gene: TRBV15; j_gene: TRBJ1-4; abundance: .; CDR3nt: TGTGCCACCAGCACGGGCCGTAATGAAAAACTGTTTTTT; CDR3aa: CATSTGRNEKLFF
d_gene: .; v_gene: TRBV5-1; j_gene: TRBJ2-7; abundance: once; CDR3nt: TGCGCCAGCAGCTTAAGGTCAGACAACTCCTACGAGCAGTACTTC; CDR3aa: CASSLRSDNSYEQYF
d_gene: .; v_gene: TRBV20-1; j_gene: TRBJ2-5; abundance: .; CDR3nt: TGCAGTGCTAGGGACAGAGGAGAGACCCAGTACTTC; CDR3aa: CSARDRGETQYF
d_gene: .; v_gene: TRBV3-1; j_gene: TRBJ1-2; abundance: once; CDR3nt: TGTGCCAGCAGCCAAGATCCTCGCGGCTACACCTTC; CDR3aa: CASSQDPRGYTF
d_gene: TRBD2; v_gene: TRBV5-1; j_gene: TRBJ2-5; abundance: .; CDR3nt: TGCGCCAGCAGCTGGGTCGGGGGGTCGGTCCCAGAGACCCAGTACTTC; CDR3aa: CASSWVGGSVPETQYF
d_gene: .; v_gene: TRBV5-4; j_gene: TRBJ2-5; abundance: .; CDR3nt: TGTGCCAGCAGCTTGGGGGGCCCGAAGGAGACCCAGTACTTC; CDR3aa: CASSLGGPKETQYF
d_gene: TRBD1; v_gene: TRBV19; j_gene: TRBJ1-2; abundance: .; CDR3nt: TGTGCCAGTAAACCAGGGGGCGCAAACTATGGCTACACCTTC; CDR3aa: CASKPGGANYGYTF
d_gene: .; v_gene: TRBV2; j_gene: TRBJ2-3; abundance: .; CDR3nt: TGTGCCAGCAGGAGGACAGAGCGCACAGATACGCAGTATTTT; CDR3aa: CASRRTERTDTQYF
d_gene: TRBD2; v_gene: TRBV20-1; j_gene: TRBJ2-7; abundance: .; CDR3nt: TGCAGTGCTAGAGATCCTAGCGGGGGGGATTACGAGCAATACTTC; CDR3aa: CSARDPSGGDYEQYF
d_gene: .; v_gene: TRBV6-5; j_gene: TRBJ2-2; abundance: .; CDR3nt: TGTGCCAGCAGTTACTCGGGGTACACCGGGGAGCTGTTTTTT; CDR3aa: CASSYSGYTGELFF
d_gene: TRBD2; v_gene: TRBV4-2; j_gene: TRBJ2-5; abundance: once; CDR3nt: TGTGCCAGCAGCCAAGGTGGCGGGGGTTATACCTCAACCCAGTACTTC; CDR3aa: CASSQGGGGYTSTQYF
d_gene: TRBD2; v_gene: TRBV9; j_gene: TRBJ2-7; abundance: once; CDR3nt: TGTGCCAGCAGCGTAGATTTACTAGCGGGGGAACAGTACTTC; CDR3aa: CASSVDLLAGEQYF
d_gene: TRBD1; v_gene: TRBV12-5; j_gene: TRBJ2-3; abundance: .; CDR3nt: TGTGCTAGTGGTTCAGGGGGCACGCAGTATTTT; CDR3aa: CASGSGGTQYF
d_gene: TRBD1; v_gene: TRBV19; j_gene: TRBJ1-2; abundance: once; CDR3nt: TGTGCCAGTAGTTCACGGACAGGTCGTGGCTACACCTTC; CDR3aa: CASSSRTGRGYTF
d_gene: .; v_gene: TRBV7-9; j_gene: TRBJ1-2; abundance: .; CDR3nt: TGTGCCAGCAGCTTAGGGACGGGAATTTATGGCTACACCTTC; CDR3aa: CASSLGTGIYGYTF
d_gene: .; v_gene: TRBV29-1; j_gene: TRBJ2-2; abundance: .; CDR3nt: TGCAGCGTTGGCAGGGGTACCGGGGAGCTGTTTTTT; CDR3aa: CSVGRGTGELFF
d_gene: .; v_gene: TRBV3-1; j_gene: TRBJ2-5; abundance: .; CDR3nt: TGTGCCAGCAGCCACCTTAGCGGTACCCAGTACTTC; CDR3aa: CASSHLSGTQYF